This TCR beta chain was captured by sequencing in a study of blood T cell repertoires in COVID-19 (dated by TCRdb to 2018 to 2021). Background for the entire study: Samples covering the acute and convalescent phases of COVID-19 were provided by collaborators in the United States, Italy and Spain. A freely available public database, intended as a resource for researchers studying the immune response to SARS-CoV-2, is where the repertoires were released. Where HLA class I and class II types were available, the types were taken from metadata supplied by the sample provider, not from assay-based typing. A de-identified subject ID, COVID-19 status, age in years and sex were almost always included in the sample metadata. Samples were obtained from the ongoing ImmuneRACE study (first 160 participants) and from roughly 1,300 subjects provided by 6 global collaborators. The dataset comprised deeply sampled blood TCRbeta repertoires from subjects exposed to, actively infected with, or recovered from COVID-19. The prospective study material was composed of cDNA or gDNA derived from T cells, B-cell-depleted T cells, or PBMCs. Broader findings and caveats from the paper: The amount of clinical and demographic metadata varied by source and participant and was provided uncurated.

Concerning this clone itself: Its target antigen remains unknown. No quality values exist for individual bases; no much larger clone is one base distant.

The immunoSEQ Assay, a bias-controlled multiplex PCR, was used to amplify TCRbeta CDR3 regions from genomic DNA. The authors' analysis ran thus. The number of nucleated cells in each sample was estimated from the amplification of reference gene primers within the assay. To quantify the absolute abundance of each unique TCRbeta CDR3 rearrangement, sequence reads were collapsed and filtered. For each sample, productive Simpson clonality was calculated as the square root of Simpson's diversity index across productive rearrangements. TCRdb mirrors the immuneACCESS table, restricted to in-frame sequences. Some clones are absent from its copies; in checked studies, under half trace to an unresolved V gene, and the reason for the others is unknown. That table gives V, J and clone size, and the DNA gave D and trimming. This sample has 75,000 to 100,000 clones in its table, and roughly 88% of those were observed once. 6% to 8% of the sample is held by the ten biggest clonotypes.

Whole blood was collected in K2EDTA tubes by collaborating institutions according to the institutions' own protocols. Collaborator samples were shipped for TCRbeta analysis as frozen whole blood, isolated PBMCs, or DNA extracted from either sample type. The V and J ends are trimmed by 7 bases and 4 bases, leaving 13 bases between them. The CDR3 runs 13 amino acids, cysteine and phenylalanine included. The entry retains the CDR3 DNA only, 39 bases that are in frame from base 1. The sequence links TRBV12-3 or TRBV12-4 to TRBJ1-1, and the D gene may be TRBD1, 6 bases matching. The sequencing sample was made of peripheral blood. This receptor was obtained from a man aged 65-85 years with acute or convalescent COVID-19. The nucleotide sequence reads TGTGCCAGCAACGCCGGGGGGCTCACTGAAGCTTTCTTT. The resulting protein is CASNAGGLTEAFF.